This TCR beta chain was retrieved from a study of blood T cell repertoires in COVID-19. For the study at large: From T cells, B-cell-depleted T cells, or PBMCs came the material, which was cDNA or gDNA.

Germline loops: CDR1 SGHRS, CDR2 YFSETQ. This CDR3 has 17 amino acids. V gave up 4 bases and J gave up 0 bases, with 16 bases separating them. In this sample, this clone turned up once. Assay used: immunoSEQ multiplex PCR; TCRdb lists only in-frame clones, some missing. This table holds under 300,000 clones, around 84% found once. This clonotype was obtained from a woman in her 70s with active or convalescent COVID-19. The chain joins TRBV5-1 to TRBJ2-2; maybe TRBD2 (6 bases). Specimen: peripheral blood. CDR3 region: CASSIQPGDPNTGELFF. As DNA, the CDR3 is TGCGCCAGCAGCATTCAACCGGGAGATCCGAACACCGGGGAGCTGTTTTTT.